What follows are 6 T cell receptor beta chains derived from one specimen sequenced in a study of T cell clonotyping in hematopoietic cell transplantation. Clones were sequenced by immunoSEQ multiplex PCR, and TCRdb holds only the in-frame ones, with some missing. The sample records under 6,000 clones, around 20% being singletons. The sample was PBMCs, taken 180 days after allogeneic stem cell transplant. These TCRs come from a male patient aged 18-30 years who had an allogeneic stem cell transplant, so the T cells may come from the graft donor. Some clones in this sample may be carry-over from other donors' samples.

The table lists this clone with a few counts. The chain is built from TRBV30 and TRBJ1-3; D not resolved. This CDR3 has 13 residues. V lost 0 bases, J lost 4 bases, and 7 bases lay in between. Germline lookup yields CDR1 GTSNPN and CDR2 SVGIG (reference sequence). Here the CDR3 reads CAWSVSSGNTIYF. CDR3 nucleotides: TGTGCCTGGAGTGTATCAAGCGGAAACACCATATATTTT.

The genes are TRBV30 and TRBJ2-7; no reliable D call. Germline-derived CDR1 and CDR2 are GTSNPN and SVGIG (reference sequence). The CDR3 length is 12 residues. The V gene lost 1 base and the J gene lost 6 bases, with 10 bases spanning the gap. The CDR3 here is CAWSGSGVEQYF. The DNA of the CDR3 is TGTGCCTGGAGTGGTAGTGGAGTCGAGCAGTACTTC.

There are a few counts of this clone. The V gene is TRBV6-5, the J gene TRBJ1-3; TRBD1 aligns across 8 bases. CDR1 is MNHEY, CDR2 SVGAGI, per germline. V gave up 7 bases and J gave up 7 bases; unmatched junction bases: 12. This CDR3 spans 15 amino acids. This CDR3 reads CASTAPGQGANTIYF. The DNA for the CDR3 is TGTGCCAGCACCGCACCCGGACAGGGAGCTAACACCATATATTTT.

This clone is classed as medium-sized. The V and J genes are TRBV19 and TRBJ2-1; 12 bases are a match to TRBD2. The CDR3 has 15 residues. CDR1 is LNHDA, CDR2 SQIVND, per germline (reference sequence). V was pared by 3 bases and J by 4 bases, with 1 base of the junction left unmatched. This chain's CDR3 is CASSMTSGGYNEQFF. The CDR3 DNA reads TGTGCCAGTAGTATGACTAGCGGGGGATACAATGAGCAGTTCTTC.

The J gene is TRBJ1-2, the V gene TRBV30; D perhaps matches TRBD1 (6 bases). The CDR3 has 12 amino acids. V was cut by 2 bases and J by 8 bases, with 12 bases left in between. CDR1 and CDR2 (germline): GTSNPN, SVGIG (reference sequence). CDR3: CAWSRQAGGYTF. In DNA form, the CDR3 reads TGTGCCTGGAGTCGACAGGCTGGGGGCTACACCTTC. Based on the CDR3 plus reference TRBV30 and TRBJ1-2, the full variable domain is SQTIHQWPATLVQPVGSPLSLECTVEGTSNPNLYWYRQAAGRGLQLLFYSVGIGQISSEVPQNLSASRPQDRQFILSSKKLLLSDSGFYLCAWSRQAGGYTFGSGTRLTVV.

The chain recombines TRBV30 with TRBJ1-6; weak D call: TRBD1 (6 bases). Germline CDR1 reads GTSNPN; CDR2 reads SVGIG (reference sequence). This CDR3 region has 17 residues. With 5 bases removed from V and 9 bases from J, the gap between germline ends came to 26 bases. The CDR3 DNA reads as TGTGCCTGGCGGGGGGGGCCCGCTCCTCGTTGGGGTTCACCCCTCCACTTT. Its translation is CAWRGGPAPRWGSPLHF. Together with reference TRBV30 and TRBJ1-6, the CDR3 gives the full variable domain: SQTIHQWPATLVQPVGSPLSLECTVEGTSNPNLYWYRQAAGRGLQLLFYSVGIGQISSEVPQNLSASRPQDRQFILSSKKLLLSDSGFYLCAWRGGPAPRWGSPLHFGNGTRLTVT.